This T cell receptor beta chain was identified in a study of blood T cells in healthy people across ages. Study overall: For every two T cells, template switching captured about one barcoded beta molecule. General observations from the study: One million T cells yielded diversity estimates that were considered underestimates.

PBMCs, at least 7 million per sample, were isolated. This clonotype was found a few times. The antigen is not known. Per germline, CDR1 MDHEN and CDR2 SYDVKM. V was shortened by 3 bases and J by 5 bases, with 14 bases between the two germline ends. The CDR3 has 16 amino acids. With a J-beta primer mix and a sample-barcoded 5' primer, a second PCR ran about 7 to 11 cycles. A minimum of 2.5 million CDR3-containing paired-end reads was obtained for each sample. TCRdb ran MiXCR on the 5' RACE reads and lists one entry per CDR3 protein. This table holds more than 550,000 distinct CDR3 sequences, 22% found once.

V usage is TRBV28 and J usage is TRBJ2-6; D unclear. The sequence derives from a man in his 70s in good health. Sequencing was carried out using blood. This CDR3 is CASSFTGLGRANVLTF. The DNA for the CDR3 is TGTGCCAGCAGTTTCACTGGCCTAGGGAGGGCCAACGTCCTGACTTTC.